This is a list of T cell receptor beta chains from one sample in a study of T cell responses to AZD1222 COVID-19 vaccine. Produced via immunoSEQ multiplex PCR; TCRdb's table is partial and in-frame only. This table holds 150,000 to 200,000 clones, more than 80% found once. The sample consisted of peripheral blood, taken on day 0 of AZD1222 vaccination. The receptors were sampled from an adult in good health. CDR3s include the opening cysteine and the closing phenylalanine or tryptophan. Fields, in order: D gene, J gene, V gene, CDR3 protein. The D gene is left open where the match is weak.

- | TRBJ2-3 | TRBV7-3 | CASSFSYTDTQYF
TRBD1 | TRBJ1-1 | TRBV28 | CASSFSDREAFF
- | TRBJ2-5 | TRBV3-1/TRBV3-2 | CASSQDTVQETQYF
- | TRBJ1-1 | TRBV2 | CASRPPGPRRLNTEAFF
- | TRBJ1-1 | TRBV5-1 | CASSGQTNTEAFF
- | TRBJ1-3 | TRBV4-3 | CASSQKAAGNTIYF
- | TRBJ1-2 | TRBV6-5 | CASKLTEPNGYTF
- | TRBJ2-7 | TRBV19 | CASSTDRPELGYEQYF
- | TRBJ2-7 | TRBV12-3/TRBV12-4 | CASSSGGEQYF
- | TRBJ2-2 | TRBV6-5 | CASKKEGNTGELFF